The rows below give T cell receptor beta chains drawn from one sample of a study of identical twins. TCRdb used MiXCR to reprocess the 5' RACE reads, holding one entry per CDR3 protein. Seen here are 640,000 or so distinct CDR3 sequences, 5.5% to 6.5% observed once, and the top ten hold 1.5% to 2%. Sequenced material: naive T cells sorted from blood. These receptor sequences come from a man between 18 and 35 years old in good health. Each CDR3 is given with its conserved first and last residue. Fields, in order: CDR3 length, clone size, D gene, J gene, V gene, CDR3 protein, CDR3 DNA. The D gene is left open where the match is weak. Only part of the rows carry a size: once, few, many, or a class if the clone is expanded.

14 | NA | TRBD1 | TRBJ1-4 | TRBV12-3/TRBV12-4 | CASSSRQGAEKLFF | TGTGCCAGCAGTTCCCGACAGGGGGCTGAAAAACTGTTTTTT
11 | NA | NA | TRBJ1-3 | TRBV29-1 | CSVAGWNTIYF | TGCAGCGTTGCAGGGTGGAACACCATATATTTT
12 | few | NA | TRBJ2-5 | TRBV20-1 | CSASYRGETQYF | TGCAGTGCTAGTTACAGAGGAGAGACCCAGTACTTC
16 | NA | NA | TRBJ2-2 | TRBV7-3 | CASSLFPGDGAGELFF | TGTGCCAGCAGCTTATTTCCAGGAGACGGGGCGGGGGAGCTGTTTTTT
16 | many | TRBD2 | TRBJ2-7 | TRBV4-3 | CASSQDPTSGSYEQYF | TGCGCCAGCAGCCAAGATCCGACTAGCGGGAGCTACGAGCAGTACTTC
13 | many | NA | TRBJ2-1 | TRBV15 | CATSRAEHNEQFF | TGTGCCACCAGCAGAGCGGAGCACAATGAGCAGTTCTTC
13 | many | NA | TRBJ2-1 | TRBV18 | CASSPPAGPEQFF | TGTGCCAGCTCACCACCGGCAGGCCCGGAGCAGTTCTTC
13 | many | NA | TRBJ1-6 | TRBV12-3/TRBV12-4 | CASSFILAPPLHF | TGTGCCAGCAGTTTTATACTAGCACCACCCCTCCACTTT
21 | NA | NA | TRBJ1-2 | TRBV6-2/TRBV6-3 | CASSYLAQESQTWTELYGYTF | TGTGCCAGCAGTTATTTAGCTCAAGAGTCGCAAACATGGACGGAACTCTATGGCTACACCTTC
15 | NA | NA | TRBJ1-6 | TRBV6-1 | CASSQVGVLNSPLHF | TGTGCCAGCAGTCAAGTAGGGGTCCTAAATTCACCCCTCCACTTT
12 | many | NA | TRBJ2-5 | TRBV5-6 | CASSFSVETQYF | TGTGCCAGCAGCTTTTCAGTGGAGACCCAGTACTTC
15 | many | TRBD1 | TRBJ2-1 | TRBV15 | CATSRRDRAGDEQFF | TGTGCCACCAGCAGACGAGACAGGGCGGGCGATGAGCAGTTCTTC
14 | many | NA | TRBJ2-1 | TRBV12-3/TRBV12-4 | CASSPTGGENEQFF | TGTGCCAGCAGTCCTACCGGGGGAGAGAATGAGCAGTTCTTC
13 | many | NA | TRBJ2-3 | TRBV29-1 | CSVEDTDPFRAYF | TGCAGCGTTGAAGACACGGACCCCTTTCGGGCGTATTTT
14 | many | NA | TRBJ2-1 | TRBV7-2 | CASSLSGVRNEQFF | TGTGCCAGCAGCTTATCCGGCGTGCGCAATGAGCAGTTCTTC
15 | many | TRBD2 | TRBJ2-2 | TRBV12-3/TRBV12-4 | CASTLAGGPSGELFF | TGTGCCAGCACTTTAGCGGGAGGGCCTTCCGGGGAGCTGTTTTTT
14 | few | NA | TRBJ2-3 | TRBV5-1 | CATRPEPSTDTQYF | TGCGCCACCCGTCCGGAGCCTAGCACAGATACGCAGTATTTT
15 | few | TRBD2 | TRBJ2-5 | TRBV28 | CASSLWSSGKETQYF | TGTGCCAGCAGTTTATGGAGTAGCGGGAAAGAGACCCAGTACTTC
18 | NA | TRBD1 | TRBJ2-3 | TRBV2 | CASSVSSRDRGSTDTQYF | TGTGCCAGCAGTGTATCTAGCCGGGACAGGGGAAGCACAGATACGCAGTATTTT
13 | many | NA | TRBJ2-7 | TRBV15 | CATSTDLSYEQYF | TGTGCCACCAGCACGGACCTTTCCTACGAGCAGTACTTC
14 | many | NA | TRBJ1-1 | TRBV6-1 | CASSARSWRAEAFF | TGTGCCAGCAGTGCCCGGAGCTGGAGGGCTGAAGCTTTCTTT
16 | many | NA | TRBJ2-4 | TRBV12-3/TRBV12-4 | CASSSTSGLGGNIQYF | TGTGCCAGCAGTTCCACCTCGGGGTTAGGCGGGAACATTCAGTACTTC
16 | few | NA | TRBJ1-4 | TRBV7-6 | CASSTNPGQPNEKLFF | TGTGCCAGCAGCACAAATCCGGGACAACCTAATGAAAAACTGTTTTTT